This T cell receptor beta chain was captured by sequencing in a study of T cells in Graves' hyperthyroidism and ophthalmopathy. Study outcomes and limitations: Median prediction lead before ophthalmopathy onset was around 7 months with the model. Within blood appeared most thyroid clonotypes that had expanded above 0.001.

Uncontrolled infection, other autoimmune disease, pregnancy or lactation led to exclusion. Researchers took RNA transcripts and amplified the TCR beta CDR3 regions from them. The primer set for the first-round RT-PCR of the TCR CDR3 was HTBI. TCRdb fed the multiplex PCR reads into MiXCR, producing one record per CDR3 protein. Of a few hundred thousand distinct CDR3 sequences listed, 40% to 55% were seen once; the top ten hold more than 7.5%. CDR1 and CDR2 (germline): MGHDK, SYGVNS. The CDR3 loop spans 13 amino acids. Between the trimmed V and J ends, which lost 1 base and 7 bases, there was a span of 10 bases. A remark on this clonotype: No antigen is known for it.

The clonotype originates from a young woman with Graves' hyperthyroidism. This chain connects TRBV25-1 to TRBJ1-2; D is unclear. Sequenced material: peripheral blood or thyroid tissue (not recorded which). This CDR3 is CASSELAESGYTF. The CDR3 bases are TGTGCCAGCAGTGAATTGGCGGAGAGTGGCTACACCTTC.